The subject of this entry is one T cell receptor (beta chain). Its antigen is currently unknown. Noted treatment: approximately nine-day PBMC culture with coronavirus spike peptide pools or control peptides (ViraFEST assay). Sequencing of cultured CD4+ T cell DNA used the Oncomine TCR Beta short-read assay. In TCRdb, the PCR reads were re-called with MiXCR into one record per CDR3 protein. The sample lists roughly 20,000 distinct CDR3 sequences; around 80% were seen once. This sample was taken from a study of vaccination and CD4 T cells after COVID-19. Germline CDR1 DFQATT, CDR2 SNEGSKA (reference sequence). The V and J ends lost 7 bases and 2 bases, in that order; junction bases with no gene match: 8. The CDR3 is made up of 14 amino acids.

Here the sequenced sample was CD4+ T cells from blood, cultured in vitro, taken after SARS-CoV-2 vaccination. J is TRBJ2-1 and V is TRBV20-1; 7 nucleotides align to TRBD2. The clonotype comes from a human donor who received a COVID-19 vaccine. The CDR3 is CSVQAGKTYNEQFF. In DNA form, the CDR3 reads TGCAGTGTTCAAGCGGGGAAAACCTACAATGAGCAGTTCTTC.